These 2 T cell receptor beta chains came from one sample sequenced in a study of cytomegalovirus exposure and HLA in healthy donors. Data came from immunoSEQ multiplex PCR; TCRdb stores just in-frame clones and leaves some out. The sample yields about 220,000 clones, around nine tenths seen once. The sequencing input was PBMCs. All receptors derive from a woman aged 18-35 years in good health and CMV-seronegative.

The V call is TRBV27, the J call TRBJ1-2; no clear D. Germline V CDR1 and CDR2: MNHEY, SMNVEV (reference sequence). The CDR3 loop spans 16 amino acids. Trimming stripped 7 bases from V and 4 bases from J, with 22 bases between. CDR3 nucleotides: TGTGCCAGCATGTGGGCCAAACCCCCCTTTGGCTATGGCTACACCTTC. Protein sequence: CASMWAKPPFGYGYTF.

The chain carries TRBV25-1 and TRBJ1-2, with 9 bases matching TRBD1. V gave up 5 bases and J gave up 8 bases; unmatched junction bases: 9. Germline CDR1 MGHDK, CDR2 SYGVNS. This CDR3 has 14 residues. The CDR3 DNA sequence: TGTGCCAGCAGTAAGACAGGGGGAGCCGGCGGCTACACCTTC. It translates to CASSKTGGAGGYTF.